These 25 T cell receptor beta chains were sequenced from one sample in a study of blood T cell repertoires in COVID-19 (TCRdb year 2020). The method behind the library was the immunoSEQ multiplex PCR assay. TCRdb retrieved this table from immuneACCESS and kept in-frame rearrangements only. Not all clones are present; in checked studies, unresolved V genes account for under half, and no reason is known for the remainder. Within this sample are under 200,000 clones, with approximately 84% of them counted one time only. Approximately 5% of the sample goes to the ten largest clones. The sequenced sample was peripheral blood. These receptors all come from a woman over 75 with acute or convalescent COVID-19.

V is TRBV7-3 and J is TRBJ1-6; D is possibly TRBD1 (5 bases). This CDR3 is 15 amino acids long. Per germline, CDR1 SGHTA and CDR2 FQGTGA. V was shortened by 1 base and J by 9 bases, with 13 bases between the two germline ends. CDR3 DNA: TGTGCCAGCAGCTTAATAGGTCAGGGTGGTTCACCCCTCCACTTT. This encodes CASSLIGQGGSPLHF.

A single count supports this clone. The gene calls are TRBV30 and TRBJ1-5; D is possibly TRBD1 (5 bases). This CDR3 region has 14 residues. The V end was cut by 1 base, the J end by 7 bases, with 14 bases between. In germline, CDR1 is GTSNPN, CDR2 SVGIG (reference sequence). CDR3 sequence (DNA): TGTGCCTGGAGTGGAAAGGGGATCTGGCAGCCCCAGCATTTT. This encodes CAWSGKGIWQPQHF.

The CDR3 DNA sequence: TGCGCCAGCAGTACAACAAATTCACCCCTCCACTTT. Encoded protein: CASSTTNSPLHF. This chain uses TRBV5-1 with TRBJ1-6; D unresolved. This CDR3 is 12 amino acids long. Trimming shortened V by 5 bases and J by 7 bases, and 7 bases separated the two germline ends. Germline CDR1 SGHRS, CDR2 YFSETQ.

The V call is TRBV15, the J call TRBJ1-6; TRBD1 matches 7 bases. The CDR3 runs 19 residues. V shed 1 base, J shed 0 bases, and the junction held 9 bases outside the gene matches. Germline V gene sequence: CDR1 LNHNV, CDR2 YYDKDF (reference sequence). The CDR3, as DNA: TGTGCCACCAGCAGAGGTCGACAGGGCCAGAGCTCCTATAATTCACCCCTCCACTTT. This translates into CATSRGRQGQSSYNSPLHF.

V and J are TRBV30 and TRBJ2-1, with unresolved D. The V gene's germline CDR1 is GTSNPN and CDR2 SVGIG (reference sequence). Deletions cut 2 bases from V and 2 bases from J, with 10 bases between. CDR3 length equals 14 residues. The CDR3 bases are TGTGCCTGGAGTAACCAGGTCCCCTACAATGAGCAGTTCTTC. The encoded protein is CAWSNQVPYNEQFF.

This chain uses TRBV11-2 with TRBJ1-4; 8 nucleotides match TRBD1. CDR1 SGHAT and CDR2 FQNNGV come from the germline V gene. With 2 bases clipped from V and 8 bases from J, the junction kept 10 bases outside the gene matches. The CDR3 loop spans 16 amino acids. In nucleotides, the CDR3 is TGTGCCAGCAGCTTACTGGGGGGGACAGGTCAAGAAAAACTGTTTTTT. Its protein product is CASSLLGGTGQEKLFF.

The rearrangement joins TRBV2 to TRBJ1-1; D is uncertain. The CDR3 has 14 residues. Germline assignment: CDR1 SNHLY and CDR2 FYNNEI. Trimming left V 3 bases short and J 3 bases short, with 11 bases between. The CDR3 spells CASSDRSKHTEAFF. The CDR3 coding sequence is TGTGCCAGCAGTGACAGGTCGAAGCACACTGAAGCTTTCTTT.

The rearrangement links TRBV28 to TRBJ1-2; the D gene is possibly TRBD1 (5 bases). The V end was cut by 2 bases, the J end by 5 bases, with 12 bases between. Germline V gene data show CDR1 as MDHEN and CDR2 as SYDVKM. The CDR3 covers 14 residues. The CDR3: CASSLQGRGYGYTF. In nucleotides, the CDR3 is TGTGCCAGCAGTTTACAAGGGAGGGGTTATGGCTACACCTTC.

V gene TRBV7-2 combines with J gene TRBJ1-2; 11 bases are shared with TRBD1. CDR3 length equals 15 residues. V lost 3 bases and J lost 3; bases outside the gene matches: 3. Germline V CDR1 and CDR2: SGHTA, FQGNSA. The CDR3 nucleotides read TGTGCCAGCAGCTTTGGGGACAGGGGGGACTATGGCTACACCTTC. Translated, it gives CASSFGDRGDYGYTF. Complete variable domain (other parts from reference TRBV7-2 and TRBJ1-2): GAGVSQSPSNKVTEKGKDVELRCDPISGHTALYWYRQSLGQGLEFLIYFQGNSAPDKSGLPSDRFSAERTGGSVSTLTIQRTQQEDSAVYLCASSFGDRGDYGYTFGSGTRLTVV.

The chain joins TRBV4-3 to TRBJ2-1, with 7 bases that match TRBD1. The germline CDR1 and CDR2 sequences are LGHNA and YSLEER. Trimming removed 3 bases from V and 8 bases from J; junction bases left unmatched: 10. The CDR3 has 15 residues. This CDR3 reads CASSQRQGPWDEQFF. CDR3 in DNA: TGCGCCAGCAGCCAGAGACAGGGCCCGTGGGATGAGCAGTTCTTC.

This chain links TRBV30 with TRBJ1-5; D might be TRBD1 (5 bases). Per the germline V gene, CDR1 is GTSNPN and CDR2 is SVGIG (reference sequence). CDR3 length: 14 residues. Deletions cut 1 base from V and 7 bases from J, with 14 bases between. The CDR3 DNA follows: TGTGCCTGGAGTGGGGGAGGGGCCATACAGCCCCAGCATTTT. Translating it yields CAWSGGGAIQPQHF.

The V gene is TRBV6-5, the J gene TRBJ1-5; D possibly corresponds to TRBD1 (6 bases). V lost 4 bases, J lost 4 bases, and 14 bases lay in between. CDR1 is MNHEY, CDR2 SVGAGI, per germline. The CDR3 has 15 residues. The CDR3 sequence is CASSSRTGINQPQHF. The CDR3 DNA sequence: TGTGCCAGCAGTTCCCGAACAGGGATTAATCAGCCCCAGCATTTT.

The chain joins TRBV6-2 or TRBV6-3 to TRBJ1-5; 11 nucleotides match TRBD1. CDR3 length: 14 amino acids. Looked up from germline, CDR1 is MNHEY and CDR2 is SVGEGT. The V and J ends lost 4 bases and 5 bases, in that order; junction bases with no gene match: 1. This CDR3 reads CASSSDRGHQPQHF. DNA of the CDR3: TGTGCCAGCAGTTCGGACAGGGGGCATCAGCCCCAGCATTTT.

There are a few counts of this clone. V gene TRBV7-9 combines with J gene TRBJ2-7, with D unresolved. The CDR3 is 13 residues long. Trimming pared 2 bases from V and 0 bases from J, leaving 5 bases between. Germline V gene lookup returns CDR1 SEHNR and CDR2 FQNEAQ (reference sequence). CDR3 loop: CASSLPPSYEQYF. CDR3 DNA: TGTGCCAGCAGCTTACCTCCCTCCTACGAGCAGTACTTC.

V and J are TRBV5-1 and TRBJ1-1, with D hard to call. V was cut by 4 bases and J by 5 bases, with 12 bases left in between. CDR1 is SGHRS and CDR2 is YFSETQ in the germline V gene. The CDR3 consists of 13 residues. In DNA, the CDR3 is TGCGCCAGCAGCGACGGACGGGATACTGAAGCTTTCTTT. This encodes CASSDGRDTEAFF.

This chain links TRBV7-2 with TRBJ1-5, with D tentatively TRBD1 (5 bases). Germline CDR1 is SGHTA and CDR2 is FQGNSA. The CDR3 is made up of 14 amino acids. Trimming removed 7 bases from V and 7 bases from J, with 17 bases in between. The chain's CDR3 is CASNVRGRGQPQHF. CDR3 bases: TGTGCCAGCAACGTACGTGGAAGGGGACAGCCCCAGCATTTT.

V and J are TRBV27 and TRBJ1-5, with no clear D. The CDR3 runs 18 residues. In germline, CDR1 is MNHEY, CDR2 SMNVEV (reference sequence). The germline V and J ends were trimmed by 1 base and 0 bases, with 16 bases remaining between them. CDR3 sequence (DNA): TGTGCCAGCAGTTTATGGTCGTCGGGGATCCATAGCAATCAGCCCCAGCATTTT. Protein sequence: CASSLWSSGIHSNQPQHF.

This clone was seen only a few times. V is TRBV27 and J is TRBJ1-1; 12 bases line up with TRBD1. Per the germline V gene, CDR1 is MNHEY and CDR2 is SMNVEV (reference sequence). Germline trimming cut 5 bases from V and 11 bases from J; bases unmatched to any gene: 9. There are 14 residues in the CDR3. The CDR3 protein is CASSPAGTGGLAFF. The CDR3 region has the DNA TGTGCCAGCAGTCCCGCCGGGACAGGGGGCCTTGCTTTCTTT.

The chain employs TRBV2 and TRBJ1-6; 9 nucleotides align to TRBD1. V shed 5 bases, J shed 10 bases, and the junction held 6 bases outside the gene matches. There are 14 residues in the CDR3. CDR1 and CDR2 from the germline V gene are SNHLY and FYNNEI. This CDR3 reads CASSIQGARSPLHF. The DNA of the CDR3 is TGTGCCAGCAGTATACAGGGGGCGCGATCACCCCTCCACTTT.

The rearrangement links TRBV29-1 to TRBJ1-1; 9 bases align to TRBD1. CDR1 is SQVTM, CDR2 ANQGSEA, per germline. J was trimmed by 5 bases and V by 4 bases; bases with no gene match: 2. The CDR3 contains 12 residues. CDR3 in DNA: TGCAGCGTTGGACAGGGGGGGACTGAAGCTTTCTTT. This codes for CSVGQGGTEAFF.

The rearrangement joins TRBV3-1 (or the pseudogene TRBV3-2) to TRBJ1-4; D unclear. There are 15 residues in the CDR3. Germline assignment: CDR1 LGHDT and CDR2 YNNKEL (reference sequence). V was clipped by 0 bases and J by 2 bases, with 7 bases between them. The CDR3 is CASSQDGRTNEKLFF. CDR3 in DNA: TGTGCCAGCAGCCAAGATGGGAGGACTAATGAAAAACTGTTTTTT.

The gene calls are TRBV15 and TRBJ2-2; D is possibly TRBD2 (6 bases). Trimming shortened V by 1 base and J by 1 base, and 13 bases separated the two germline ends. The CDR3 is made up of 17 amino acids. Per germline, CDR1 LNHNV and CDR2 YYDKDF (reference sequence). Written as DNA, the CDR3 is TGTGCCACCAGCAGAGGGAGGGCGGAACTGAACACCGGGGAGCTGTTTTTT. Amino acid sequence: CATSRGRAELNTGELFF.

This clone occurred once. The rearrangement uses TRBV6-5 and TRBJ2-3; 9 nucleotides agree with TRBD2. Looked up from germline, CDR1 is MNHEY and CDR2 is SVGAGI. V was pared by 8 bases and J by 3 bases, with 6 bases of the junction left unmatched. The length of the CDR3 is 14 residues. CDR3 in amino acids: CASSLREGTDTQYF. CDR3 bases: TGTGCCAGCTCCCTGCGGGAGGGGACAGATACGCAGTATTTT.

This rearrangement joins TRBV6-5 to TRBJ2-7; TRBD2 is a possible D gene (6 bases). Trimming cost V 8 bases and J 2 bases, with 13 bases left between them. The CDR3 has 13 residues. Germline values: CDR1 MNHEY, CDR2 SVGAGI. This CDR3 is CASGSGEAYEQYF. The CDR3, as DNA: TGTGCCAGCGGGTCGGGAGAAGCCTACGAGCAGTACTTC.

CDR3 sequence reads: CASSSGGREQYF. In DNA form, the CDR3 reads TGTGCCAGCAGTTCAGGGGGCCGCGAGCAGTACTTC. The chain is built from TRBV6-5 and TRBJ2-7; 8 positions agree with TRBD1. The CDR3 extends over 12 amino acids. Germline CDR1 reads MNHEY; CDR2 reads SVGAGI. The junction had 2 bases not matched to a gene; V was cut back by 4 bases and J by 6 bases.